This T cell receptor (beta chain) is from a study of Graves' ophthalmopathy and Graves' hyperthyroidism. Findings and caveats of the study: Most thyroid clonotypes expanded beyond 0.001 frequency were also found in blood.

In regard to this clonotype: Its antigen remains unidentified.

Amplification of TCR beta CDR3 regions used RNA transcripts. The first-round RT-PCR employed HTBI primers together with the Qiagen OneStep RT-PCR kit. A multiplex PCR was then performed as the second round. TCRdb reanalysed the multiplex PCR reads using MiXCR and keeps one entry per CDR3 protein. There are hundreds of thousands of distinct CDR3 sequences in the sample; approximately 21% occur only once, and around 3.1% lies in the top ten. CDR3 length: 14 amino acids. The V segment lost 5 bases and the J segment 1 base; nucleotides outside the gene matches: 5. Germline V gene sequence: CDR1 DFQATT, CDR2 SNEGSKA (reference sequence).

Sequenced sample: peripheral blood. The rearrangement links TRBV20-1 to TRBJ2-5; 9 bases match TRBD2. This TCR was sampled from a woman between 18 and 29 years old with stable Graves' hyperthyroidism. CDR3 DNA: TGCAGTGCTGGCCTAGCGGGACCCCAAGAGACCCAGTACTTC. Protein: CSAGLAGPQETQYF.